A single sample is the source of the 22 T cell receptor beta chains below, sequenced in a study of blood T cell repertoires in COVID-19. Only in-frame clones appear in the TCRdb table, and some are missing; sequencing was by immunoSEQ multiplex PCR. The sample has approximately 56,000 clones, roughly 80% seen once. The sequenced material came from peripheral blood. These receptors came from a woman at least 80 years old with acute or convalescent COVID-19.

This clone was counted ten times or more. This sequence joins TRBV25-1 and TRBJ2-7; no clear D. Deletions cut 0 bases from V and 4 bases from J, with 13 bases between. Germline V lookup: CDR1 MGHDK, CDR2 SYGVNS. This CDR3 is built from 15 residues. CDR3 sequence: CASSEYDGGIYEQYF. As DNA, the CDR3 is TGTGCCAGCAGTGAATACGACGGCGGAATTTACGAGCAGTACTTC.

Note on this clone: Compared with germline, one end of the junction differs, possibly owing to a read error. DNA of the CDR3: TGTGCCAGCAGCCAAGGCGGACAGCCGTTATTC. Amino acids: CASSQGGQPLF. V gene TRBV3-1 (or the pseudogene TRBV3-2) combines with J gene TRBJ2-7, with D maybe TRBD1 (6 bases). This CDR3 region has 11 residues. The germline CDR1 and CDR2 sequences are LGHDT and YNNKEL (reference sequence).

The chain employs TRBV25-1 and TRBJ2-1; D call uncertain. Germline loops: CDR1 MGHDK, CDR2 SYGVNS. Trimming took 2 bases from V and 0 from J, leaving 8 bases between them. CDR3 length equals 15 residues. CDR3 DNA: TGTGCCAGCAGTGAAAGAGTGAGCTCCTACAATGAGCAGTTCTTC. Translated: CASSERVSSYNEQFF.

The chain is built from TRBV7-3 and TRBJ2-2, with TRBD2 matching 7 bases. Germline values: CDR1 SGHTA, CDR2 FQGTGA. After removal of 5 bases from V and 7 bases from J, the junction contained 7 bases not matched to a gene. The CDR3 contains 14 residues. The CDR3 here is CASSLSGEGGELFF. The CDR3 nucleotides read TGTGCCAGCAGCCTCAGCGGGGAGGGCGGGGAGCTGTTTTTT. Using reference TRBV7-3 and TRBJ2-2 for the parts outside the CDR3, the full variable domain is GAGVSQTPSNKVTEKGKYVELRCDPISGHTALYWYRQSLGQGPEFLIYFQGTGAADDSGLPNDRFFAVRPEGSVSTLKIQRTERGDSAVYLCASSLSGEGGELFFGEGSRLTVL.

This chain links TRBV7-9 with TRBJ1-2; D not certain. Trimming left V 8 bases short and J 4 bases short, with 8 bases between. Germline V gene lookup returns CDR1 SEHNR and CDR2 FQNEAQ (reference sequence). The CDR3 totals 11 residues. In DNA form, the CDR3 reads TGTGCCAGCGGCCAGGCCTATGGCTACACCTTC. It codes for CASGQAYGYTF.

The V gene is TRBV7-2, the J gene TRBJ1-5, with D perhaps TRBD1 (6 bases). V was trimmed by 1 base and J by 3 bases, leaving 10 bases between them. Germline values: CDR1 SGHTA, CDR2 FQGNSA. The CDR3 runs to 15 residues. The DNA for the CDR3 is TGTGCCAGCAGCTTAGGGGGGCAGATCAATCAGCCCCAGCATTTT. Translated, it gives CASSLGGQINQPQHF.

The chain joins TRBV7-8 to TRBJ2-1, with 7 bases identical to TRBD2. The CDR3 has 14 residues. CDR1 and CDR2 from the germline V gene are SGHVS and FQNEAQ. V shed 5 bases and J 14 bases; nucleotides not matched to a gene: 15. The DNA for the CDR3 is TGTGCCAGCAGCCTGGGGCCCGCCAGGACTAGAAAGTTCTTC. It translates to CASSLGPARTRKFF.

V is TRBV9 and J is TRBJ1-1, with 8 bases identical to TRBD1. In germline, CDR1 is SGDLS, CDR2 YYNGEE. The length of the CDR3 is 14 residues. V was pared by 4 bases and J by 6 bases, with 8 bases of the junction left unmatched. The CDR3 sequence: CASSLAGTGAEAFF. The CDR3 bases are TGTGCCAGCAGCCTAGCAGGGACAGGTGCTGAAGCTTTCTTT.

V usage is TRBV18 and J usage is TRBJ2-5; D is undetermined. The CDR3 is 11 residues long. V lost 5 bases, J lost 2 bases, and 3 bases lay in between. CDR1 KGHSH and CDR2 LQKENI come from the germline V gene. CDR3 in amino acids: CASSSQETQYF. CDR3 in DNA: TGTGCCAGCTCATCGCAAGAGACCCAGTACTTC.

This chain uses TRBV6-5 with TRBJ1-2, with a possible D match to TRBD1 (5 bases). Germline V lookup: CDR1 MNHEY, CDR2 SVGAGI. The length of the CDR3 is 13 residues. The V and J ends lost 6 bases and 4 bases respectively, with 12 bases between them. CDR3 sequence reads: CASSPDTVYGYTF. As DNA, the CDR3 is TGTGCCAGCAGCCCGGACACCGTCTATGGCTACACCTTC.

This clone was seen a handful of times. The CDR3 DNA reads TGTGCCAGCAGCCCCGCCTCGGGACAGGGGCGAACCGGGGAGCTGTTTTTT. Translating it yields CASSPASGQGRTGELFF. The genes are TRBV11-2 and TRBJ2-2; 10 bases fit TRBD1. The CDR3 length is 17 residues. V lost 5 bases and J lost 5; bases outside the gene matches: 11. Germline V lookup: CDR1 SGHAT, CDR2 FQNNGV.

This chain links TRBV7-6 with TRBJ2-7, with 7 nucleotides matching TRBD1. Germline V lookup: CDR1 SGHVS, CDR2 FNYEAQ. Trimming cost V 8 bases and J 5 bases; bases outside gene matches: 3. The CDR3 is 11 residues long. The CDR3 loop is CASGDSDEQYF. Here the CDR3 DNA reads TGTGCCAGCGGGGACAGCGACGAGCAGTACTTC.

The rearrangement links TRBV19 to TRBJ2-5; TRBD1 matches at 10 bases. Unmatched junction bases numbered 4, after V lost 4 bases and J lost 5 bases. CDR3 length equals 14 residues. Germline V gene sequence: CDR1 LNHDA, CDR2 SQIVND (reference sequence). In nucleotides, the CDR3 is TGTGCCAGTAGTAGACAGGGGGCGCGGGAGACCCAGTACTTC. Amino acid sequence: CASSRQGARETQYF.

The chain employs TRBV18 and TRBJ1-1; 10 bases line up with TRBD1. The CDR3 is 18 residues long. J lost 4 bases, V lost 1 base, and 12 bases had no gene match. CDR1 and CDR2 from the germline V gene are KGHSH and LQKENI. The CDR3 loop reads CASSPRPQTGGIGTEAFF. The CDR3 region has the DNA TGTGCCAGCTCACCACGGCCGCAGACAGGGGGCATCGGCACTGAAGCTTTCTTT.

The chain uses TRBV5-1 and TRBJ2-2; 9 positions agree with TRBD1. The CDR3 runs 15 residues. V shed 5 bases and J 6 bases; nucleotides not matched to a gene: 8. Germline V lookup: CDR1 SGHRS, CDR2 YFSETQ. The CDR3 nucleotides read TGCGCCAGCAGTCTGGGACAGGGAATCCCCGGGGAGCTGTTTTTT. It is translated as CASSLGQGIPGELFF.

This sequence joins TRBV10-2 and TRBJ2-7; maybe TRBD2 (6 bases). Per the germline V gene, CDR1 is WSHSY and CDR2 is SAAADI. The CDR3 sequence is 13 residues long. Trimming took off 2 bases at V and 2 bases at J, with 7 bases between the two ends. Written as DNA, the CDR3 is TGCGCCAGCAGTGAGCGACTAGCCTACGAGCAGTACTTC. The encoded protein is CASSERLAYEQYF.

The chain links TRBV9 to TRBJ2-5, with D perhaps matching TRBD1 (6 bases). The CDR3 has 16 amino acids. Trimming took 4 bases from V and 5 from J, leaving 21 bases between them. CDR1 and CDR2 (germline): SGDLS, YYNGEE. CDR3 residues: CASSTGLGRGEETQYF. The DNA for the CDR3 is TGTGCCAGCAGCACCGGGTTGGGCAGGGGTGAGGAGACCCAGTACTTC.

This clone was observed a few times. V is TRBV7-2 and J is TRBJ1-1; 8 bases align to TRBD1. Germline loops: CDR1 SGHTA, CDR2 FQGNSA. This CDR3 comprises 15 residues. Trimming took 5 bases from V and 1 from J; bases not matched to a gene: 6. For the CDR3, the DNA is TGTGCCAGCAGCCCACGGACAGGGCGGAACACTGAAGCTTTCTTT. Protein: CASSPRTGRNTEAFF.

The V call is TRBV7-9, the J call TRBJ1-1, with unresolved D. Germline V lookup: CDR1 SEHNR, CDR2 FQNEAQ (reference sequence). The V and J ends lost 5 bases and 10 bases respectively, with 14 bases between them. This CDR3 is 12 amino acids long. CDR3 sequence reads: CASSPPGVRAFF. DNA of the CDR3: TGTGCCAGCAGCCCACCAGGCGTTCGAGCTTTCTTT.

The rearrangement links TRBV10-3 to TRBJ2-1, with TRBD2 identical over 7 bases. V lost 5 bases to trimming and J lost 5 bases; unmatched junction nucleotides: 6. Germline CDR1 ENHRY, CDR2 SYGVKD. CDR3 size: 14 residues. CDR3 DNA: TGTGCCATCAGTCTCGGCGGGGGAAACAATGAGCAGTTCTTC. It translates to CAISLGGGNNEQFF.

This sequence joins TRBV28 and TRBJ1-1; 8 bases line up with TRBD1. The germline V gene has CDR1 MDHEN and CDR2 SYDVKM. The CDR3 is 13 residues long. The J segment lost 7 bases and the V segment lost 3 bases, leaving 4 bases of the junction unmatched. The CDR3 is CASSLGQDNEAFF. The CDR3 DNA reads TGTGCCAGCAGTTTGGGACAGGACAATGAAGCTTTCTTT.

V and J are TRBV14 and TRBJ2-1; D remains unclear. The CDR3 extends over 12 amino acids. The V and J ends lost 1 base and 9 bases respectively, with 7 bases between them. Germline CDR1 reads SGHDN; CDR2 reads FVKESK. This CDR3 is CASSQVRGEQFF. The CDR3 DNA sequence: TGTGCCAGCAGCCAAGTTCGCGGTGAGCAGTTCTTC.